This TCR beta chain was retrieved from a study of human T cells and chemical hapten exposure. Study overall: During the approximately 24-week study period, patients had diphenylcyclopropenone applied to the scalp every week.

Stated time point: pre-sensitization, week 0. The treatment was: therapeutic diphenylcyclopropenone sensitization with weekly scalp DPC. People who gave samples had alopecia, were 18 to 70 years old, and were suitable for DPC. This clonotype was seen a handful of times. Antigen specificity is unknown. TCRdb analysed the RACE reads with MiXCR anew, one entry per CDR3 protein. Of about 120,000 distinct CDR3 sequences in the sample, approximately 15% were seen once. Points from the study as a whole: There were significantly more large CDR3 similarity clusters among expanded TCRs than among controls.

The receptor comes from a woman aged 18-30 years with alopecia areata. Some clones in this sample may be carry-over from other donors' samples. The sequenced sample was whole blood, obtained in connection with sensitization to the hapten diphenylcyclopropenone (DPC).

CDR3 sequence (DNA): TGCGCCAGCAGCCAAGGGTTAACGGGGGGGCGCAATGAGCAGTTCTTC. Amino acids: CASSQGLTGGRNEQFF. The chain uses TRBV4-3 and TRBJ2-1; TRBD2 agrees at 8 bases. Trimming cost V 1 base and J 6 bases; bases outside gene matches: 8. Germline V gene lookup returns CDR1 LGHNA and CDR2 YSLEER. CDR3 length equals 16 residues.